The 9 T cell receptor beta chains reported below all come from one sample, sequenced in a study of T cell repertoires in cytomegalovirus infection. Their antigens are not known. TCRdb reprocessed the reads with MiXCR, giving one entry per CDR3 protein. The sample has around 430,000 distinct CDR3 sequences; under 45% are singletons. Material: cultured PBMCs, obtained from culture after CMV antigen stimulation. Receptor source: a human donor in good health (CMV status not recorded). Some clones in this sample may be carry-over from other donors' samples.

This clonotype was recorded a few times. CDR3 protein: CASSGDGALTQYF. The CDR3 DNA reads as TGTGCCAGCAGTGGGGACGGAGCCCTTACCCAGTACTTC. V usage is TRBV27 and J usage is TRBJ2-5; D possibly matches TRBD1 or TRBD2 (5 bases each). CDR1 is MNHEY and CDR2 is SMNVEV in the germline V gene (reference sequence). The CDR3 has 13 amino acids. V lost 5 bases to trimming and J lost 8 bases, with 15 bases between them.

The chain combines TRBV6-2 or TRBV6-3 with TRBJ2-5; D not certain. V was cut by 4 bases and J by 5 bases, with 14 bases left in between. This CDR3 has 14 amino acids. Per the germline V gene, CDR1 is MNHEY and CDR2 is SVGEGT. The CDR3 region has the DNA TGTGCCAGCAGTTTCTCCGGCCCTCGTGAGACCCAGTACTTC. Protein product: CASSFSGPRETQYF.

CDR3 amino acids: CASSFHLSGSSYEQYF. CDR3 in DNA: TGTGCCAGCAGCTTCCACCTTAGCGGGAGCTCCTACGAGCAGTACTTC. V is TRBV7-2 and J is TRBJ2-7; 9 bases line up with TRBD2. The germline V gene encodes CDR1 SGHTA and CDR2 FQGNSA. J gave up 0 bases and V 3 bases, and 6 bases lay outside the gene matches. The length of the CDR3 is 16 residues.

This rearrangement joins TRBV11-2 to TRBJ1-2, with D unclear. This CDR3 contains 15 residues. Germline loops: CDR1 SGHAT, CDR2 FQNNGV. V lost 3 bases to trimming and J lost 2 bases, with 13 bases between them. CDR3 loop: CASSLSGRPNYGYTF. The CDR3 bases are TGTGCCAGCAGCTTGTCAGGCCGGCCCAACTATGGCTACACCTTC.

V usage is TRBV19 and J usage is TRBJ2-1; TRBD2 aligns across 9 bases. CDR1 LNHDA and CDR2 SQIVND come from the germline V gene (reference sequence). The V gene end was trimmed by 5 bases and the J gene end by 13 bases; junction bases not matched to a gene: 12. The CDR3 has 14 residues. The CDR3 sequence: CASSPLTSGGPQFF. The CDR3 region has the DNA TGTGCCAGTAGTCCACTGACTAGCGGAGGGCCACAGTTCTTC. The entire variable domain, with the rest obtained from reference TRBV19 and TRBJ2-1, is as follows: DGGITQSPKYLFRKEGQNVTLSCEQNLNHDAMYWYRQDPGQGLRLIYYSQIVNDFQKGDIAEGYSVSREKKESFPLTVTSAQKNPTAFYLCASSPLTSGGPQFFGPGTRLTVL.

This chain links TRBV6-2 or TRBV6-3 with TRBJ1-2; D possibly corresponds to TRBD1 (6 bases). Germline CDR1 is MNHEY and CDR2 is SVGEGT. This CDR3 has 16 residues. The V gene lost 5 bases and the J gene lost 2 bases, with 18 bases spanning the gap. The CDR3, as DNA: TGTGCCAGCAGTGGCTTTGTCAACAGGGTGAACTATGGCTACACCTTC. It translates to CASSGFVNRVNYGYTF.

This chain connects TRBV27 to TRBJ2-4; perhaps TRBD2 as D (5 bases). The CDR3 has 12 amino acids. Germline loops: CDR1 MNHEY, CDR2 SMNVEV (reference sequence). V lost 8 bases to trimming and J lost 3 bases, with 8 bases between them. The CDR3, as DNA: TGTGCCAGCGCTCGGGACAAAAACATTCAGTACTTC. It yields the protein CASARDKNIQYF.

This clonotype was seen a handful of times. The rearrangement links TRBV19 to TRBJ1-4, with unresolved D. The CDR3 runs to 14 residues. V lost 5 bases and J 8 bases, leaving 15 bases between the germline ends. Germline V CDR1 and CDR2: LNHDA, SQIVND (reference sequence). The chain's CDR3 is CASSLIGREEKLFF. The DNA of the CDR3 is TGTGCCAGTAGTCTTATTGGACGAGAAGAAAAACTGTTTTTT.

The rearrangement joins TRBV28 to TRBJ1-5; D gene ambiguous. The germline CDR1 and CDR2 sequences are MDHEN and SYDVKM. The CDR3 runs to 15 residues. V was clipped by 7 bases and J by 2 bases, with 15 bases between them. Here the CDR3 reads CASISGSEGNQPQHF. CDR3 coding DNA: TGTGCCAGCATATCCGGAAGTGAGGGCAATCAGCCCCAGCATTTT. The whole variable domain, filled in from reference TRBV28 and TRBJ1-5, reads DVKVTQSSRYLVKRTGEKVFLECVQDMDHENMFWYRQDPGLGLRLIYFSYDVKMKEKGDIPEGYSVSREKKERFSLILESASTNQTSMYLCASISGSEGNQPQHFGDGTRLSIL.